The rows below give T cell receptor beta chains drawn from one sample of a study of identifying expanded T cells in peripheral blood. Here immunoSEQ multiplex PCR was the method, and the copy in TCRdb shows in-frame clones only, minus some. The repertoire includes 51,000 or so clones, 65% to 90% of them detected once, and 13% to 15% sits in the top ten. Source material: blood. These receptors were collected from a person aged 18-70 years in good health. Each CDR3 is given with its conserved first and last residue. The D gene is left open where the match is weak. Clone size, where shown, is once, few, many, or a class for clones that have expanded.

TRBJ1-3 once TRBV15 - CATSRELDTIYF TGTGCCACCAGCAGAGAACTGGACACCATATATTTT
TRBJ2-7 - TRBV5-5 - CASSRDYEQYF TGTGCCAGCAGCCGCGATTACGAGCAGTACTTC
TRBJ1-1 - TRBV7-9 - CASTKGGGRVTEAFF TGTGCCAGCACCAAAGGGGGGGGCCGAGTCACTGAAGCTTTCTTT
TRBJ2-1 - TRBV7-9 TRBD2 CASSQDGGEYNEQFF TGCGCCAGCAGCCAAGATGGGGGGGAATACAATGAGCAGTTCTTC
TRBJ1-3 - TRBV6-1 - CASRFQGGNTIYF TGTGCCAGCAGGTTTCAGGGGGGAAACACCATATATTTT
TRBJ2-1 - TRBV25-1 - CASSALVEQFF TGTGCCAGCAGTGCACTGGTCGAGCAGTTCTTC
TRBJ2-1 - TRBV7-9 - CASSLSESSYNEQFF TGTGCCAGCAGCTTGAGTGAGAGCTCCTACAATGAGCAGTTCTTC
TRBJ1-2 once TRBV11-3 - CASSLAAGPNYGYTF TGTGCCAGCAGCTTAGCGGCAGGACCTAACTATGGCTACACCTTC
TRBJ2-7 - TRBV7-8 TRBD1 CASSPRQGTYEQYF TGTGCCAGCAGCCCTCGACAGGGGACCTACGAGCAGTACTTC
TRBJ2-7 - TRBV7-6 TRBD1 CASSPGTVKGEQYF TGTGCCAGCAGCCCCGGGACAGTAAAGGGCGAGCAGTACTTC
TRBJ2-1 once TRBV14 - CASSRGSSYNEQFF TGTGCCAGCAGCCGAGGTAGCTCCTACAATGAGCAGTTCTTC
TRBJ2-3 - TRBV6-5 TRBD2 CASSFTSGTPIDTQYF TGTGCCAGCAGTTTCACTAGCGGGACACCCATAGATACGCAGTATTTT
TRBJ2-2 - TRBV9 - CASRSISNTGELFF TGTGCCAGCAGAAGCATATCGAACACCGGGGAGCTGTTTTTT
TRBJ2-1 - TRBV7-7 - CASSLTGAHNEQFF TGTGCCAGCAGCTTGACGGGGGCCCACAATGAGCAGTTCTTC
TRBJ1-2 - TRBV29-1 - CSVEDQNVNYGYTF TGCAGCGTTGAAGATCAGAACGTTAACTATGGCTACACCTTC
TRBJ1-6 - TRBV6-1 - CASSEARGAGSPLHF TGTGCCAGCAGTGAAGCCCGGGGGGCAGGGTCACCCCTCCACTTT
TRBJ2-4 few TRBV27 TRBD1 CASSYRGGGNIQYF TGTGCCAGCAGTTACAGGGGCGGAGGAAACATTCAGTACTTC
TRBJ1-4 - TRBV28 - CASSLQGEKLFF TGTGCCAGCAGTCTCCAGGGTGAAAAACTGTTTTTT
TRBJ2-1 once TRBV7-2 - CASSPLLHNEQFF TGTGCCAGCAGCCCACTCCTTCACAATGAGCAGTTCTTC
TRBJ2-5 - TRBV27 - CASTGVGVGLGQETQYF TGTGCCAGCACTGGGGTGGGTGTGGGTCTGGGACAAGAGACCCAGTACTTC